This T cell receptor (beta chain) came from a study of regulatory T cells in long-lasting Graves disease. The V and J ends lost 6 bases and 5 bases, in that order; junction bases with no gene match: 7. Germline-derived CDR1 and CDR2 are MDHEN and SYDVKM. This CDR3 comprises 14 residues. According to the study, TCR beta libraries were built with iRepertoire HTBI primers and CDR3-region Arm-PCR. TCRdb used MiXCR to reprocess the multiplex PCR reads, holding one entry per CDR3 protein. The sample comprises approximately 470,000 distinct CDR3 sequences, roughly 15% of which are singletons, and about 12% rests with the top ten. Time point defined: newly diagnosed GD, antithyroid drugs for less than 3 months. After RNA was extracted from PBMCs, the TCR library was made from it. Diagnoses of Graves' disease were made by American Thyroid Association guidelines. This clonotype has ten or more counts. These data were also filed under a second study, of T cells in Graves' hyperthyroidism and ophthalmopathy. As that study records: Thyroid ultrasound, orbital computed tomography, clinical symptoms, and serum thyroxine and TRAb underpinned diagnoses. RT-PCR in the first round (using the HTBI primer set) targeted the TCR CDR3.

The material was peripheral blood mononuclear cells (PBMCs), obtained at new diagnosis, from a patient treated with antithyroid drugs. The V call is TRBV28, the J call TRBJ2-5, with 9 bases that match TRBD2. This sequence was found in a man aged 40-49 years with Graves disease. CDR3 loop: CASRIAGARETQYF. DNA for the CDR3: TGTGCCAGCAGGATAGCGGGAGCGCGGGAGACCCAGTACTTC.